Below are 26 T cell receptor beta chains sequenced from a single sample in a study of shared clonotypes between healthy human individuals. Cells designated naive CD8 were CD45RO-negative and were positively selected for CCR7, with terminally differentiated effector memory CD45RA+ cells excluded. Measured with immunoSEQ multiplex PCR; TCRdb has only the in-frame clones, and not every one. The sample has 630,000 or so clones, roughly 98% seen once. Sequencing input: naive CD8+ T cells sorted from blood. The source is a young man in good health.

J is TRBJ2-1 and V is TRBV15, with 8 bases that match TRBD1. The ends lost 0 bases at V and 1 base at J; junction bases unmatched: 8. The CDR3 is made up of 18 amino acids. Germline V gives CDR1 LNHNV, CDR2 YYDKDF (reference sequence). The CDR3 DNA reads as TGTGCCACCAGCAGAGATAGGCAGGGGGCATGGTCCTACAATGAGCAGTTCTTC. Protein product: CATSRDRQGAWSYNEQFF.

In DNA form, the CDR3 reads TGTGCCAGCAGTCCCCAGGGGCGGGAGGACTCCTACGAGCAGTACTTC. Translated, it gives CASSPQGREDSYEQYF. The J gene is TRBJ2-7, the V gene TRBV27, with 8 bases fitting TRBD2. The CDR3 spans 16 residues. Germline V gene lookup returns CDR1 MNHEY and CDR2 SMNVEV (reference sequence). Trimming took 5 bases from V and 0 from J; bases not matched to a gene: 9.

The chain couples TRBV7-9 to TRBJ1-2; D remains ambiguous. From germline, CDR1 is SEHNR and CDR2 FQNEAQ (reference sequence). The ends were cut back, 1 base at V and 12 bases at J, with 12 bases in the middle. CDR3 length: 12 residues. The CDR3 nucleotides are TGTGCCAGCAGCTTAGGGACCGGAGGGAACACCTTC. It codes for CASSLGTGGNTF.

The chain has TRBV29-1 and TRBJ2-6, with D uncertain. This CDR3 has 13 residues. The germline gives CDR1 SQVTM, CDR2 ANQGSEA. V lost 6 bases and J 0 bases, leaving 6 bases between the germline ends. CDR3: CSVRSSGANVLTF. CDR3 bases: TGCAGCGTCAGGAGCTCTGGGGCCAACGTCCTGACTTTC.

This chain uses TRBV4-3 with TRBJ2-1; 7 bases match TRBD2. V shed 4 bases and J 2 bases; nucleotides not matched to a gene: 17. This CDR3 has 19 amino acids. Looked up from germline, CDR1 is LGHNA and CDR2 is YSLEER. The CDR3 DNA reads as TGCGCCAGCAGCCCCCCGATGAAGACTAGCACAAAACCCTACAATGAGCAGTTCTTC. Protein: CASSPPMKTSTKPYNEQFF.

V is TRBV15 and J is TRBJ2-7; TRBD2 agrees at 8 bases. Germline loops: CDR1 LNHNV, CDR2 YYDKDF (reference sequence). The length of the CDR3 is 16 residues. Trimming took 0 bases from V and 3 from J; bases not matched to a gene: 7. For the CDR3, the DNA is TGTGCCACCAGCAGAGATCCGGGAGGGGCTAGCTACGAGCAGTACTTC. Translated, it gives CATSRDPGGASYEQYF.

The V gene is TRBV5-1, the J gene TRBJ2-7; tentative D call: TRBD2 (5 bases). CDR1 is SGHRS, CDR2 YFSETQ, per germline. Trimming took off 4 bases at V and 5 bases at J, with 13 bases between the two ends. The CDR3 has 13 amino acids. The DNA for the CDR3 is TGCGCCAGCAGCCATGGTCTCGGGGACGAGCAGTACTTC. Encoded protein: CASSHGLGDEQYF.

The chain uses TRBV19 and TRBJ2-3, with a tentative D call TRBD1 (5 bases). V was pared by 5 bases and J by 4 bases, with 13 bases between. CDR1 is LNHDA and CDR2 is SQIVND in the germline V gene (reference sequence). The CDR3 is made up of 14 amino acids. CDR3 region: CASSPSGWADTQYF. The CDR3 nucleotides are TGTGCCAGTAGTCCATCAGGGTGGGCAGATACGCAGTATTTT.

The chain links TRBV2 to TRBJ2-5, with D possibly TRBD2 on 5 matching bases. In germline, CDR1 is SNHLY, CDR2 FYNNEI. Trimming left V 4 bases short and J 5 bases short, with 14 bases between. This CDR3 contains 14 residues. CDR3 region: CASSGPGIGETQYF. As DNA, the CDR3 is TGTGCCAGCAGTGGGCCGGGGATTGGTGAGACCCAGTACTTC.

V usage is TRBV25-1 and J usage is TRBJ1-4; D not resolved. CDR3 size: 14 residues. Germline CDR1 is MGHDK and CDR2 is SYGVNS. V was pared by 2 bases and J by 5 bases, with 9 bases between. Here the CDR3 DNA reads TGTGCCAGCAGTGAACTGGGATTAAATGAAAAACTGTTTTTT. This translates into CASSELGLNEKLFF.

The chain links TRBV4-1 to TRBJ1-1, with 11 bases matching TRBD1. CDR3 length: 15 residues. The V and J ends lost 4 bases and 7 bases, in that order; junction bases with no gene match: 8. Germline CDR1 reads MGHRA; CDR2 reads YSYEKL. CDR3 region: CASSRGLGQGDEAFF. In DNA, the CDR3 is TGCGCCAGCAGCCGAGGACTGGGACAGGGGGATGAAGCTTTCTTT.

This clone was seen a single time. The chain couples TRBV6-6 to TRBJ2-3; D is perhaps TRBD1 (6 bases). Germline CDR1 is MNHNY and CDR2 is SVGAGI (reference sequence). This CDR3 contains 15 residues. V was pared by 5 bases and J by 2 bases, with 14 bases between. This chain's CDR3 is CASSPRQEHTDTQYF. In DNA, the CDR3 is TGTGCCAGCAGTCCTCGACAGGAACACACAGATACGCAGTATTTT.

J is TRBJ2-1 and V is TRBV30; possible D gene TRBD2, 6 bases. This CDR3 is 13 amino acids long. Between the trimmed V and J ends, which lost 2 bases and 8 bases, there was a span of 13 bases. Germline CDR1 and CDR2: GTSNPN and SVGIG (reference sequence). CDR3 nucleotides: TGTGCCTGGAGTTCTTGGACGGGGGATGAGCAGTTCTTC. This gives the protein CAWSSWTGDEQFF.

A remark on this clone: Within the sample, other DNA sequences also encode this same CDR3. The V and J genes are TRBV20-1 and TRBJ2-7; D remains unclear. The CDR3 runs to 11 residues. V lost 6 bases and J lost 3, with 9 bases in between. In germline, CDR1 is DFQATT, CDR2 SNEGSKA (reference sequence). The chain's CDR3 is CSARTGYEQYF. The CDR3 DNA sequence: TGCAGTGCCCGAACGGGCTACGAGCAGTACTTC.

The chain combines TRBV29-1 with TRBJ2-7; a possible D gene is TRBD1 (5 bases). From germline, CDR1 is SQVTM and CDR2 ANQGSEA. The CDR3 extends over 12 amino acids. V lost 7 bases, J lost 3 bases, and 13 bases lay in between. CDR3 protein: CSAITGVYEQYF. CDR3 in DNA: TGCAGCGCCATTACAGGCGTCTACGAGCAGTACTTC.

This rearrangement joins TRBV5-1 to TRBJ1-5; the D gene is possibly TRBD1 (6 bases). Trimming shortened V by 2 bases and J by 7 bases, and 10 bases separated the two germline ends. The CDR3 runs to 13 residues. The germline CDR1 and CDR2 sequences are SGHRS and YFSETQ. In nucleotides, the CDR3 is TGCGCCAGCAGCTTTGAGGGGGACCAGCCCCAGCATTTT. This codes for CASSFEGDQPQHF.

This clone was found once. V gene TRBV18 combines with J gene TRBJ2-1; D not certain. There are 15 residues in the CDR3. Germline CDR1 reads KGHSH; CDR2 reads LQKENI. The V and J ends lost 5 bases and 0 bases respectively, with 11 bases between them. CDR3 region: CASSSDWSSYNEQFF. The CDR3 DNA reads TGTGCCAGCTCATCCGACTGGAGCTCCTACAATGAGCAGTTCTTC.

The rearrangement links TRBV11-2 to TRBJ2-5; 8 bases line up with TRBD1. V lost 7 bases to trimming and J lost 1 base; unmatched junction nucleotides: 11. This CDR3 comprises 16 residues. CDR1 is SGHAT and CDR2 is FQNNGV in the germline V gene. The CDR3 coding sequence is TGTGCCAGCACCCGTTATGGACAGGGTATCCAAGAGACCCAGTACTTC. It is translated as CASTRYGQGIQETQYF.

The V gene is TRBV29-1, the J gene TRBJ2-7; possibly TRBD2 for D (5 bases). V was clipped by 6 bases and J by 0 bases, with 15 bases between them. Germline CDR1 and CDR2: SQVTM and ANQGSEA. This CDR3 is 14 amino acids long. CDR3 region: CSVGKTPDSYEQYF. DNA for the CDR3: TGCAGCGTCGGGAAAACCCCCGACTCCTACGAGCAGTACTTC.

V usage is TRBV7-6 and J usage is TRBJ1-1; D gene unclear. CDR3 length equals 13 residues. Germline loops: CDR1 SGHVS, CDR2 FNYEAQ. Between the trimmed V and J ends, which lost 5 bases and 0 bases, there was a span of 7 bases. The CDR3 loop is CASSPDLNTEAFF. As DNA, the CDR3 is TGTGCCAGCAGCCCAGATTTGAACACTGAAGCTTTCTTT.

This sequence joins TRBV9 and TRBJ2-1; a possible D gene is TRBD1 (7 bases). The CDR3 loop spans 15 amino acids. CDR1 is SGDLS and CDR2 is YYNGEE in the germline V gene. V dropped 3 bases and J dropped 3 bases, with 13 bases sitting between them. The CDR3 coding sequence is TGTGCCAGCAGCGGGAGGGACAGCAACTACAATGAGCAGTTCTTC. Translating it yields CASSGRDSNYNEQFF.

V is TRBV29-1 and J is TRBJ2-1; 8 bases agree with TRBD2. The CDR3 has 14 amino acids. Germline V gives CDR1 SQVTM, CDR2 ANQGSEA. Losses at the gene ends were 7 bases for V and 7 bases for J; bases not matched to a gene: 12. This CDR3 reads CSAGRSGRWNEQFF. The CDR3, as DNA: TGCAGCGCCGGGAGGAGCGGGAGATGGAATGAGCAGTTCTTC.

The CDR3 is CASSELKNIQYF. Here the CDR3 DNA reads TGCGCCAGCAGTGAGCTTAAAAACATTCAGTACTTC. The chain employs TRBV10-2 and TRBJ2-4; D remains unclear. The CDR3 is made up of 12 amino acids. V was pared by 2 bases and J by 4 bases, with 3 bases between. The germline V gene encodes CDR1 WSHSY and CDR2 SAAADI.

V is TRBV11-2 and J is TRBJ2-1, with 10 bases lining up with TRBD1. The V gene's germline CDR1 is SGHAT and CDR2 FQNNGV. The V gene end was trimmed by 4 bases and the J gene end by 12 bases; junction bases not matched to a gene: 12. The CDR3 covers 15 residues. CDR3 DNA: TGTGCCAGCAGCTGGGGTGGGGGACAGGGGTTCGGGCAGTTCTTC. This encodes CASSWGGGQGFGQFF.

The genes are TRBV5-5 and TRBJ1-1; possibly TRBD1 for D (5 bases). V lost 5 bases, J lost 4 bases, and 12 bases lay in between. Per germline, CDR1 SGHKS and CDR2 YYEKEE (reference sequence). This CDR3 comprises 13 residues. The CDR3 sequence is CASRGWGVTEAFF. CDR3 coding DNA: TGTGCCAGCAGGGGTTGGGGGGTCACTGAAGCTTTCTTT. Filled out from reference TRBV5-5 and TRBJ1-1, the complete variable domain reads DAGVTQSPTHLIKTRGQQVTLRCSPISGHKSVSWYQQVLGQGPQFIFQYYEKEERGRGNFPDRFSARQFPNYSSELNVNALLLGDSALYLCASRGWGVTEAFFGQGTRLTVV.

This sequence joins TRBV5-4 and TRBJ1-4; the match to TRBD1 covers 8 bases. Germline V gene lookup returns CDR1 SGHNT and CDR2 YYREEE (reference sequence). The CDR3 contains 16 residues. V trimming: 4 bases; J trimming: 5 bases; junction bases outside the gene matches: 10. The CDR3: CASSRRGQGANEKLFF. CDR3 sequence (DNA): TGTGCCAGCAGCCGTAGAGGCCAGGGGGCGAATGAAAAACTGTTTTTT. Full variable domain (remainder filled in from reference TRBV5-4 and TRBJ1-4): ETGVTQSPTHLIKTRGQQVTLRCSSQSGHNTVSWYQQALGQGPQFIFQYYREEENGRGNFPPRFSGLQFPNYSSELNVNALELDDSALYLCASSRRGQGANEKLFFGSGTQLSVL.